A single T cell receptor (beta chain) is shown here with its context. Its specificity is unknown. The time point: week 23, last vaccination. Topical imiquimod accompanied each vaccine dose, which consisted of 300 ug of mutant IDH1 20-mer peptide. These data belong to a study of a mutant IDH1 vaccine in newly diagnosed glioma. The assay was immunoSEQ multiplex PCR, and TCRdb's table has in-frame clones only and misses some. The sample comprises 40,000 to 50,000 clones, more than 60% of which are singletons, and 6.3% rests with the top ten. The CDR3 is 15 amino acids. Per the germline V gene, CDR1 is MNHEY and CDR2 is SMNVEV (reference sequence). The trim removed 6 bases at V and 3 bases at J, leaving 9 bases unmatched.

This rearrangement joins TRBV27 to TRBJ1-1; 8 bases align to TRBD1. The material sequenced was PBMCs, taken from a glioma patient whose treatment included an IDH1 peptide vaccine. The sequence was obtained from a woman aged 40 to 50 with glioma. Some clones in this sample may be carry-over from other donors' samples. CDR3 in amino acids: CASRYSGGLDTEAFF. CDR3 bases: TGTGCCAGCAGATACTCAGGGGGCCTTGACACTGAAGCTTTCTTT.